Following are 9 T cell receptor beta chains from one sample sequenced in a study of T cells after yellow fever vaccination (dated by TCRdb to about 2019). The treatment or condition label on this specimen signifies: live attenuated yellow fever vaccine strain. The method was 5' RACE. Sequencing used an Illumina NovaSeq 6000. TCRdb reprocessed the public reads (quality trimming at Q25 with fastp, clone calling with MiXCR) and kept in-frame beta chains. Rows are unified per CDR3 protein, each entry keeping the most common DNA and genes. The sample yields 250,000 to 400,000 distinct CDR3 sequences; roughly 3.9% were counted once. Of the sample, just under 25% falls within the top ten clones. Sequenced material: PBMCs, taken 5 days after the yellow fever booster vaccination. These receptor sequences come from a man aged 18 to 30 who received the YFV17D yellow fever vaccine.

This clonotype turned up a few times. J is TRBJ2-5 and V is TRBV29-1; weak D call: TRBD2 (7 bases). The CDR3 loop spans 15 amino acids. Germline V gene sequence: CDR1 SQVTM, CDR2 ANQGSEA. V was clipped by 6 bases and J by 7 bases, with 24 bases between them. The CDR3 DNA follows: TGCAGCGTGGCGGAGGGGGGGGGGTCAGGTGGGACCCAGTACTTC. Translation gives CSVAEGGGSGGTQYF.

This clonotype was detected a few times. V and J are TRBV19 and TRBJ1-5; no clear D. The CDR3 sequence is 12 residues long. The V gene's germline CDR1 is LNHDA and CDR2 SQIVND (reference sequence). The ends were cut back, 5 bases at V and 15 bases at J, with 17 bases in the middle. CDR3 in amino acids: CASSLPDGVRHF. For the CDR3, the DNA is TGTGCCAGTAGTCTCCCCGACGGGGTCAGGCATTTT.

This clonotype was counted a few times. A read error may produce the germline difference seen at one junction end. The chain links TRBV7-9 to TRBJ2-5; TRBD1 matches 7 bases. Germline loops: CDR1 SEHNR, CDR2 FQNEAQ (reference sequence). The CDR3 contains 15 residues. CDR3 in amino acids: CASSQRGTVQGTQYF. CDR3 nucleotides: TGTGCCAGCAGCCAAAGGGGGACAGTCCAAGGGACCCAGTACTTC.

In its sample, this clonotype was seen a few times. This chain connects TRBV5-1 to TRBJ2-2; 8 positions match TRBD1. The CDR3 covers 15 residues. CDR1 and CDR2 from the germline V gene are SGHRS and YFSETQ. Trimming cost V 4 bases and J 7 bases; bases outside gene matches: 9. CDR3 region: CASSPGQGAFGELFF. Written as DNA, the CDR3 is TGCGCCAGCAGCCCCGGGCAGGGGGCGTTCGGGGAGCTGTTTTTT.

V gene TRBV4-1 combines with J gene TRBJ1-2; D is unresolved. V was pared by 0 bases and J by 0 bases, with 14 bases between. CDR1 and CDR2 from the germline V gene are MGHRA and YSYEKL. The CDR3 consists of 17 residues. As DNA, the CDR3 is TGCGCCAGCAGCCAAGAGCCTGGCACAGTAGCTAACTATGGCTACACCTTC. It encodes CASSQEPGTVANYGYTF.

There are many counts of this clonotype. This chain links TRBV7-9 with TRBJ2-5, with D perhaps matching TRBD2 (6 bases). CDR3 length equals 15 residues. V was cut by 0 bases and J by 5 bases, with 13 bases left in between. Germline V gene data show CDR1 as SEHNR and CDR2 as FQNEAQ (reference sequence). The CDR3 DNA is TGTGCCAGCAGCTTAGCGGGGGGACCCGCGGAGACCCAGTACTTC. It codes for CASSLAGGPAETQYF.

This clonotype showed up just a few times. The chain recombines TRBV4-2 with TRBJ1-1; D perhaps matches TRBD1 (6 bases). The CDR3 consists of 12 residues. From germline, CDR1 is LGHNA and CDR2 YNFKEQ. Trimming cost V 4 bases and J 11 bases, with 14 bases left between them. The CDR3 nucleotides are TGTGCCAGCAGCCGGGGGCGGGAGGCGGCTTTCTTT. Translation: CASSRGREAAFF.

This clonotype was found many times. CDR3 residues: CASSPGGRSYEQYF. The CDR3 nucleotides are TGTGCCAGCAGCCCAGGGGGACGGTCCTACGAGCAGTACTTC. The chain joins TRBV7-9 to TRBJ2-7, with 7 bases lining up with TRBD1. V shed 5 bases and J 1 base; nucleotides not matched to a gene: 5. CDR1 and CDR2 from the germline V gene are SEHNR and FQNEAQ (reference sequence). The CDR3 is 14 residues long. The full variable domain, its missing parts supplied by reference TRBV7-9 and TRBJ2-7, is DTGVSQNPRHKITKRGQNVTFRCDPISEHNRLYWYRQTLGQGPEFLTYFQNEAQLEKSRLLSDRFSAERPKGSFSTLEIQRTEQGDSAMYLCASSPGGRSYEQYFGPGTRLTVT.

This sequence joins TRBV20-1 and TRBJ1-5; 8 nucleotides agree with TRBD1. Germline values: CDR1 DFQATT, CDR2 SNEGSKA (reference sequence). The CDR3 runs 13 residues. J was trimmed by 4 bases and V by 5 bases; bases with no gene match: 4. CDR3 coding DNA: TGCAGTGCTTCTCGGACAGGGAATCAGCCCCAGCATTTT. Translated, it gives CSASRTGNQPQHF.